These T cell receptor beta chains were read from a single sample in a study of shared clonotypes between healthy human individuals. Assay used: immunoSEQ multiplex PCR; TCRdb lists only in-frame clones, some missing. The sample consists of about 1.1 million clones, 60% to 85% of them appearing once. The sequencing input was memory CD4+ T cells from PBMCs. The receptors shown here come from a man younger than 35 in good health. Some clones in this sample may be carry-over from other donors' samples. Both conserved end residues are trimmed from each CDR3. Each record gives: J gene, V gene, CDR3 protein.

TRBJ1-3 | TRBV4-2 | ASSQGTSSGNTIY
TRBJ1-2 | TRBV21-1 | ASSNLGGPGGYT
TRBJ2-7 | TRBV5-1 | ASSFGLAGGVTYEQY
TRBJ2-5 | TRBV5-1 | ASKVRETQY
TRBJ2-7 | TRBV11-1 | ASSLGPPGTYEQY
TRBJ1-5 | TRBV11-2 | ASSPTGQPQH
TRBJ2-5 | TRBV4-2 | ASSQAGPGGGETQY
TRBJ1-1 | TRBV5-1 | ASSLARDTEAF
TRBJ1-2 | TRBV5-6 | ASSLDSTYGYT
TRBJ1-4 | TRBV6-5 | ASTLSASTNEKLF
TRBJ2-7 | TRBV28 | ASSPSDGYSYEQY
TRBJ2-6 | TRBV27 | ASRSGQGRSGANVLT
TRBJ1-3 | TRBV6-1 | ASSGYRGISGNTIY
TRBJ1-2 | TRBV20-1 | SPTGGYGYT
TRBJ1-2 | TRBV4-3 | ASSQVHSFGGYT
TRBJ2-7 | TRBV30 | AWSLQGGHYEQY
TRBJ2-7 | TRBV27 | ASSLSRTGPGLGSYEQY
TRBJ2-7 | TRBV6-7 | AEFRDRVYEQY
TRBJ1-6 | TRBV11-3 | ASSQWRRASNSPLH
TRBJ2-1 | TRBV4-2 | ASSLTGGKVDEQF
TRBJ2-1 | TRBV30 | AWGSGSYNEQF
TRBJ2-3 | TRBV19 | ASSIGRTDTQY
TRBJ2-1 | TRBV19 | ASSIAPTGGLANEQF
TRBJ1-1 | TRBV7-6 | ASSLLTGGTEAF